This T cell receptor (beta chain) comes out of a study of blood T cell repertoires in COVID-19. Overall study: From the United States, Italy and Spain came samples of acute and convalescent COVID-19.

CDR1 and CDR2 from the germline V gene are MRHNA and SNTAGT. Trimming removed 3 bases from V and 9 bases from J; junction bases left unmatched: 11. This CDR3 has 16 amino acids. Authors' data handling: Reference gene primer amplification yielded estimated nucleated cell counts. Libraries were prepared by immunoSEQ multiplex PCR; TCRdb keeps only in-frame clonotypes and omits some of them. The V and J calls and the clone size are those of that table, but D and trimming were determined from the DNA. The sample has 30,000 to 40,000 clones; over 90% are singletons. This rearrangement joins TRBV6-4 to TRBJ1-6, with 7 bases that match TRBD1. Sequenced material: peripheral blood. The sequence was collected from a human donor in a cohort sampled during active COVID-19. CDR3 coding DNA: TGTGCCAGCAGTGAAGGGGGCAGGGGATATGGTTCACCCCTCCACTTT. Its protein is CASSEGGRGYGSPLHF.